The 29 T cell receptor beta chains reported below all come from one sample, sequenced in a study of T cells in Graves' hyperthyroidism and ophthalmopathy. RNA transcripts gave rise to amplified TCR beta CDR3 regions. First-round RT-PCR with HTBI primers amplified the TCR CDR3 region. Via MiXCR, TCRdb re-called the multiplex PCR reads, giving one row per CDR3 protein. The sample yields roughly 420,000 distinct CDR3 sequences, 15% to 18% seen once. Sequences were obtained from blood. The receptors were sampled from a woman aged 18-29 years with Graves' hyperthyroidism.

The sample holds many counts of this clonotype. This chain links TRBV2 with TRBJ1-4; D uncertain. The CDR3 loop spans 17 amino acids. V lost 4 bases and J 0 bases, leaving 15 bases between the germline ends. Germline lookup yields CDR1 SNHLY and CDR2 FYNNEI. The CDR3 DNA sequence: TGTGCCAGCAGTGTCCTGGGCCAGAGATCAACTAATGAAAAACTGTTTTTT. This sequence encodes CASSVLGQRSTNEKLFF.

J is TRBJ2-4 and V is TRBV6-1; 12 bases fit TRBD1. This CDR3 comprises 17 residues. After removal of 7 bases from V and 2 bases from J, the junction contained 9 bases not matched to a gene. Germline CDR1 is MNHNS and CDR2 is SASEGT. The CDR3 bases are TGTGCCAGCACCTCCGGGACAGGGGGCGCAACCAAAAACATTCAGTACTTC. Its protein is CASTSGTGGATKNIQYF.

This clonotype was counted at least ten times. The gene calls are TRBV28 and TRBJ2-3; 11 bases agree with TRBD1. The ends lost 1 base at V and 4 bases at J; junction bases unmatched: 4. Germline lookup yields CDR1 MDHEN and CDR2 SYDVKM. The CDR3 is 16 residues long. CDR3 nucleotide sequence: TGTGCCAGCAGTTTATTTGGGGACAGGGGGGCAGATACGCAGTATTTT. Translated: CASSLFGDRGADTQYF.

CDR3 sequence reads: CASSLAGGGDEQFF. CDR3 nucleotides: TGTGCCAGCAGCTTAGCGGGGGGGGGCGATGAGCAGTTCTTC. The J gene is TRBJ2-1, the V gene TRBV7-6, with a weak D call TRBD2 (7 bases). Germline V gene data show CDR1 as SGHVS and CDR2 as FNYEAQ. This CDR3 is 14 amino acids long. Trimming stripped 0 bases from V and 8 bases from J, with 11 bases between.

This clonotype has a handful of counts. The chain couples TRBV6-6 to TRBJ2-2; D uncertain. Germline CDR1 MNHNY, CDR2 SVGAGI (reference sequence). This CDR3 region has 15 residues. V shed 0 bases and J shed 4 bases, with 9 bases lying between them. The CDR3: CASSYSSRSTGELFF. In nucleotides, the CDR3 is TGTGCCAGCAGTTACTCGTCCAGATCCACCGGGGAGCTGTTTTTT.

This sequence joins TRBV6-5 and TRBJ2-3; 7 bases agree with TRBD2. There are 19 residues in the CDR3. The V gene end was trimmed by 0 bases and the J gene end by 0 bases; junction bases not matched to a gene: 12. Germline CDR1 and CDR2: MNHEY and SVGAGI. CDR3 in amino acids: CASSYSITSGASSTDTQYF. The CDR3 DNA follows: TGTGCCAGCAGTTACTCGATAACCAGCGGGGCCTCTAGCACAGATACGCAGTATTTT.

The gene calls are TRBV5-5 and TRBJ2-6; D unclear. V was trimmed by 2 bases and J by 0 bases, leaving 6 bases between them. The CDR3 extends over 15 amino acids. Germline CDR1 and CDR2: SGHKS and YYEKEE (reference sequence). This CDR3 is CASSFFISGANVLTF. The CDR3 DNA reads TGTGCCAGCAGCTTCTTCATCTCTGGGGCCAACGTCCTGACTTTC.

This clonotype was found once. The V call is TRBV27, the J call TRBJ2-1; 7 bases are shared with TRBD1. There are 15 residues in the CDR3. Germline V gives CDR1 MNHEY, CDR2 SMNVEV (reference sequence). V was clipped by 6 bases and J by 3 bases; unmatched bases: 8. This CDR3 is CASRPGTVLYNEQFF. CDR3 sequence (DNA): TGTGCCAGCAGACCCGGGACAGTCCTCTACAATGAGCAGTTCTTC.

This clonotype was detected a few times. The V gene is TRBV19, the J gene TRBJ2-2; 12 bases agree with TRBD2. The germline gives CDR1 LNHDA, CDR2 SQIVND (reference sequence). The junction had 7 bases not matched to a gene; V was cut back by 1 base and J by 4 bases. The CDR3 totals 18 residues. The CDR3 sequence is CASSIGLAGASGTGELFF. The CDR3 DNA reads TGTGCCAGTAGTATAGGACTAGCGGGGGCCTCAGGCACCGGGGAGCTGTTTTTT.

Worth noting for this clonotype: A much more abundant neighbour one base away suggests this may be a read error. V gene TRBV6-2 or TRBV6-3 combines with J gene TRBJ2-7, with D unclear. Trimming took off 2 bases at V and 2 bases at J, with 7 bases between the two ends. Germline values: CDR1 MNHEY, CDR2 SVGEGT. The CDR3 is made up of 13 amino acids. CDR3 coding DNA: TGTGCCAGCAGTTACGAGGCAGCCTACGAGCAGTACTTC. Protein sequence: CASSYEAAYEQYF.

Regarding this clonotype: A read error is likely, as this CDR3 ends without the conserved phenylalanine or tryptophan. This chain joins TRBV6-1 and TRBJ1-1, with D possibly matching TRBD1 (5 bases). Germline loops: CDR1 MNHNS, CDR2 SASEGT. V was shortened by 6 bases and J by 0 bases, with 11 bases between the two germline ends. The length of the CDR3 is 14 residues. The DNA of the CDR3 is TGTGCCAGCAGGAACAGGAGACTGAACACTGAAGCTTTCTCT. Its protein is CASRNRRLNTEAFS.

This clonotype came up many times. A read error may account for a junction end that differs from germline. V gene TRBV2 combines with J gene TRBJ2-2; D uncertain. The CDR3 is 12 residues long. CDR1 is SNHLY, CDR2 FYNNEI, per germline. The CDR3 here is CASTEQRRELFF. CDR3 DNA sequence: TGTGCCAGCACTGAACAACGGAGGGAGCTGTTTTTT.

Many counts were recorded for this clonotype. The rearrangement links TRBV20-1 to TRBJ1-1; TRBD1 aligns across 7 bases. J lost 11 bases, V lost 6 bases, and 18 bases had no gene match. This CDR3 contains 14 residues. The germline CDR1 and CDR2 sequences are DFQATT and SNEGSKA (reference sequence). The CDR3 coding sequence is TGCAGTGCCACAGGACAGGCGGGATCCTTCGTGGCTTTCTTT. It codes for CSATGQAGSFVAFF.

The rearrangement uses TRBV20-1 and TRBJ2-7, with 7 bases that match TRBD2. The CDR3 is 13 residues long. The germline gives CDR1 DFQATT, CDR2 SNEGSKA (reference sequence). The ends lost 1 base at V and 6 bases at J; junction bases unmatched: 6. The CDR3 region has the DNA TGCAGTGCTAGAGTTTCTAGCGGAGGCGAGCAGTACTTC. Protein sequence: CSARVSSGGEQYF.

The CDR3 sequence: CSAPRELATDEQFF. Here the CDR3 DNA reads TGCAGTGCGCCGAGGGAACTAGCTACCGATGAGCAGTTCTTC. The chain uses TRBV20-1 and TRBJ2-1; tentatively, D is TRBD2 (6 bases). Germline CDR1 DFQATT, CDR2 SNEGSKA (reference sequence). CDR3 length: 14 amino acids. The V and J ends lost 6 bases and 8 bases respectively, with 20 bases between them.

The chain joins TRBV10-1 to TRBJ2-7; TRBD1 might be the D (5 bases). From germline, CDR1 is WNHNN and CDR2 SYGVQD (reference sequence). The CDR3 extends over 12 amino acids. Trimming left V 6 bases short and J 7 bases short, with 13 bases between. CDR3 nucleotide sequence: TGCGCCAGCAGCGAAATTCCAGGGGAGCAGTACTTC. Residues: CASSEIPGEQYF.

This clonotype occurred many times. J is TRBJ2-5 and V is TRBV14; D is unresolved. Germline V gene sequence: CDR1 SGHDN, CDR2 FVKESK. This CDR3 spans 15 amino acids. Trimming pared 5 bases from V and 0 bases from J, leaving 13 bases between. CDR3 DNA sequence: TGTGCCAGCAGCTCCAAATCTTGGTACCAAGAGACCCAGTACTTC. Translating it yields CASSSKSWYQETQYF.

The rearrangement joins TRBV19 to TRBJ1-1; D remains ambiguous. Germline V gene lookup returns CDR1 LNHDA and CDR2 SQIVND (reference sequence). There are 13 residues in the CDR3. Trimming took 2 bases from V and 2 from J, leaving 6 bases between them. DNA for the CDR3: TGTGCCAGTAGTATATCAGGAAACACTGAAGCTTTCTTT. This codes for CASSISGNTEAFF.

The chain uses TRBV4-1 and TRBJ2-2; the D gene is possibly TRBD2 (7 bases). V lost 0 bases and J 4 bases, leaving 12 bases between the germline ends. CDR3 length: 16 residues. Germline loops: CDR1 MGHRA, CDR2 YSYEKL. CDR3 nucleotide sequence: TGCGCCAGCAGCCAAGATCGGGGGGCTCGCACCGGGGAGCTGTTTTTT. It yields the protein CASSQDRGARTGELFF.

This clonotype occurred many times. The gene calls are TRBV28 and TRBJ2-3; D gene unclear. Germline CDR1 MDHEN, CDR2 SYDVKM. The CDR3 loop spans 20 amino acids. V was trimmed by 7 bases and J by 0 bases, leaving 29 bases between them. The CDR3 loop reads CASIPPGQARSHHSTDTQYF. The CDR3 DNA is TGTGCCAGCATTCCCCCAGGTCAGGCTCGATCCCACCATAGCACAGATACGCAGTATTTT.

In its sample, this clonotype was seen many times. The chain combines TRBV28 with TRBJ1-2, with D perhaps TRBD1 (6 bases). Trimming stripped 7 bases from V and 2 bases from J, with 17 bases between. Germline CDR1 is MDHEN and CDR2 is SYDVKM. There are 15 residues in the CDR3. The CDR3 region has the DNA TGTGCCAGCACTCGACTGCGACAGGCAAACTATGGCTACACCTTC. It is translated as CASTRLRQANYGYTF.

This clonotype was detected many times. This rearrangement joins TRBV3-1 to TRBJ1-5; D is unclear. Deletions cut 0 bases from V and 2 bases from J, with 5 bases between. From germline, CDR1 is LGHDT and CDR2 YNNKEL (reference sequence). This CDR3 contains 14 residues. The CDR3 loop is CASSQDGGNQPQHF. The CDR3 DNA sequence: TGTGCCAGCAGCCAAGATGGAGGCAATCAGCCCCAGCATTTT.

This clonotype was seen only a few times. The CDR3 DNA follows: TGTGCCAGTAGTATGACAAATCAGCCCCAGCATTTT. It yields the protein CASSMTNQPQHF. The V call is TRBV19, the J call TRBJ1-5, with D unresolved. This CDR3 has 12 amino acids. The V gene's germline CDR1 is LNHDA and CDR2 SQIVND (reference sequence). The germline V and J ends were trimmed by 3 bases and 4 bases, with 4 bases remaining between them. Looking up the rest from reference TRBV19 and TRBJ1-5 gives the full variable domain: DGGITQSPKYLFRKEGQNVTLSCEQNLNHDAMYWYRQDPGQGLRLIYYSQIVNDFQKGDIAEGYSVSREKKESFPLTVTSAQKNPTAFYLCASSMTNQPQHFGDGTRLSIL.

This clonotype was recorded many times. The V and J genes are TRBV11-2 and TRBJ1-1; D ambiguous. Germline V gene sequence: CDR1 SGHAT, CDR2 FQNNGV. There are 13 residues in the CDR3. Between the trimmed V and J ends, which lost 5 bases and 10 bases, there was a span of 17 bases. The DNA of the CDR3 is TGTGCCAGCAGCCCCGGTAGCTCCGGGGTAGCTTTCTTT. Its protein product is CASSPGSSGVAFF. The full variable domain, its missing parts supplied by reference TRBV11-2 and TRBJ1-1, is EAGVAQSPRYKIIEKRQSVAFWCNPISGHATLYWYQQILGQGPKLLIQFQNNGVVDDSQLPKDRFSAERLKGVDSTLKIQPAKLEDSAVYLCASSPGSSGVAFFGQGTRLTVV.

The gene calls are TRBV7-3 and TRBJ2-1; TRBD2 is a possible D gene (5 bases). Between the trimmed V and J ends, which lost 3 bases and 9 bases, there was a span of 21 bases. The germline V gene has CDR1 SGHTA and CDR2 FQGTGA. CDR3 size: 16 residues. CDR3 region: CASSFPFQDFSTEQFF. CDR3 bases: TGTGCCAGCAGCTTCCCCTTCCAGGACTTCTCTACTGAGCAGTTCTTC.

The chain joins TRBV7-6 to TRBJ1-3; 8 bases map to TRBD1. CDR1 and CDR2 (germline): SGHVS, FNYEAQ. This CDR3 is 15 amino acids long. The V gene end was trimmed by 5 bases and the J gene end by 2 bases; junction bases not matched to a gene: 5. DNA of the CDR3: TGTGCCAGCAGCCCCCGGACAGGGACTGGAAACACCATATATTTT. Protein product: CASSPRTGTGNTIYF.

CDR3 nucleotide sequence: TGCGCCAGCAGCCTCAATCCCGGGACCGGGGCCAATCAGCCCCAGCATTTT. This codes for CASSLNPGTGANQPQHF. The rearrangement uses TRBV5-1 and TRBJ1-5; weak D call: TRBD1 (5 bases). The germline gives CDR1 SGHRS, CDR2 YFSETQ. V lost 4 bases to trimming and J lost 3 bases, with 20 bases between them. The CDR3 covers 17 residues.

This clonotype occurred many times. The chain combines TRBV12-3 or TRBV12-4 with TRBJ2-7, with TRBD2 matching over 8 bases. V lost 6 bases, J lost 4 bases, and 8 bases stayed unmatched. The CDR3 is 14 amino acids. CDR3: CASRLAGGGYEQYF. The CDR3 DNA reads as TGTGCCAGCAGGCTGGCGGGGGGCGGGTACGAGCAGTACTTC.

The sample holds many counts of this clonotype. The chain carries TRBV6-2 or TRBV6-3 and TRBJ2-5, with D tentatively TRBD1 or TRBD2 (5 bases each). The germline V gene has CDR1 MNHEY and CDR2 SVGEGT. The CDR3 runs 15 residues. V was pared by 2 bases and J by 5 bases, with 15 bases between. The CDR3 DNA reads TGTGCCAGCAGTTACGTCGCCGGGGCGCGGGAGACCCAGTACTTC. It yields the protein CASSYVAGARETQYF.